This T cell receptor (beta chain) was sequenced during a study of blood T cell repertoires in COVID-19. The wider study: The United States, Italy and Spain were the sources of the acute and convalescent COVID-19 samples. The cDNA or gDNA used as material had been derived from T cells, B-cell-depleted T cells, or PBMCs.

Authors' data handling: Nucleated cell counts were estimated from reference gene primer amplification. Generated by immunoSEQ multiplex PCR, the TCRdb table keeps only in-frame clones and is missing some. D and trimming come from the DNA, and the V and J calls and clone size come from that table. The table records around 260,000 clones, roughly 87% of them present only once. This clone was seen a few times. CDR1 and CDR2 from the germline V gene are SGHRS and YFSETQ. This CDR3 is 15 amino acids long. The V gene lost 0 bases and the J gene lost 0 bases, with 6 bases spanning the gap. V is TRBV5-1 and J is TRBJ2-2; the D is unclear. The sample taken for sequencing was peripheral blood. The receptor was isolated from a human donor in a cohort sampled during active COVID-19. The CDR3 region is CASSLELANTGELFF. The CDR3 bases are TGCGCCAGCAGCTTGGAGCTAGCGAACACCGGGGAGCTGTTTTTT.